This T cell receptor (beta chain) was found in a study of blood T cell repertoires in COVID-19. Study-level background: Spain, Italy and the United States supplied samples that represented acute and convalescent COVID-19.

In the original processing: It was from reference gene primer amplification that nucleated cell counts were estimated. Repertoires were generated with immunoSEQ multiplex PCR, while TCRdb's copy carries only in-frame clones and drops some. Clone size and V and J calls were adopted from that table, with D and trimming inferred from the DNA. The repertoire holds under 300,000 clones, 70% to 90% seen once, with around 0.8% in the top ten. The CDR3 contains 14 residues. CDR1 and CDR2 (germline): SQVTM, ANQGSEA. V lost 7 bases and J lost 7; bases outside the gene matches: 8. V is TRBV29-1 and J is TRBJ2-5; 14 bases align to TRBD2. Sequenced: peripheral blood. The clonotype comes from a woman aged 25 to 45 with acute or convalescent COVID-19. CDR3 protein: CSGGLAGGKGTQYF. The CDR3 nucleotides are TGCAGCGGAGGACTAGCGGGAGGAAAAGGGACCCAGTACTTC.